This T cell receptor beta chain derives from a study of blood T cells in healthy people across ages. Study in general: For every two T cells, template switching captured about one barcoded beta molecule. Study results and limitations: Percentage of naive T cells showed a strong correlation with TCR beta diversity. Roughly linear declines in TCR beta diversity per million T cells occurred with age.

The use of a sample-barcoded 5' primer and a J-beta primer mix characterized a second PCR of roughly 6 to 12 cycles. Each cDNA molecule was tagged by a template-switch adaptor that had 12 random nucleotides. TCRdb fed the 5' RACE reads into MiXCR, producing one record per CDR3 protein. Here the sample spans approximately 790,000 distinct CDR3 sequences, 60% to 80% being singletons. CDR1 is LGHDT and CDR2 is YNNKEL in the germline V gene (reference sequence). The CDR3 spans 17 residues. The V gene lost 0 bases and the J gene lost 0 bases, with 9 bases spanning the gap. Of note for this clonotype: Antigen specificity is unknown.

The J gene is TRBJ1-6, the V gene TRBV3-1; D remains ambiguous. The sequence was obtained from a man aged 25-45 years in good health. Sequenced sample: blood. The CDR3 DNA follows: TGTGCCAGCAGCCAAGATCAGAGCAGCTCCTATAATTCACCCCTCCACTTT. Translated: CASSQDQSSSYNSPLHF.